This T cell receptor (beta chain) was recovered during a study of blood T cell repertoires in COVID-19. At the level of the study: Samples representing acute and convalescent COVID-19 were sourced from the United States, Italy and Spain. Sample material is recorded as cDNA or gDNA derived from T cells, B-cell-depleted T cells, or PBMCs.

As processed by the authors: Nucleated cell counts were estimated from reference gene primer amplification. The assay was immunoSEQ multiplex PCR, and TCRdb's table has in-frame clones only and misses some. V and J calls and clone size are copied from that table; D and trimming were computed from the DNA. The sample has approximately 6,000 clones, about 90% seen once. CDR1 MNHEY and CDR2 SVGAGI come from the germline V gene. V was cut by 2 bases and J by 0 bases, with 6 bases left in between. CDR3 length equals 14 residues. This sequence was found in a man in his sixties with acute or convalescent COVID-19. The specimen was peripheral blood. The genes are TRBV6-5 and TRBJ2-3, with D possibly being TRBD2 (5 bases). This CDR3 is CASSYGESTDTQYF. In DNA, the CDR3 is TGTGCCAGCAGTTACGGGGAGAGCACAGATACGCAGTATTTT.